The 21 T cell receptor beta chains below come from one sample, sequenced in a study of blood T cell repertoires in COVID-19. The assay was immunoSEQ multiplex PCR, and TCRdb's table has in-frame clones only and misses some. The sample lists hundreds of thousands of clones, more than 75% occurring once. Source material: peripheral blood. These receptors were collected from an older man with acute or convalescent COVID-19.

This chain connects TRBV28 to TRBJ2-3, with 7 bases matching TRBD1. The V gene end was trimmed by 3 bases and the J gene end by 4 bases; junction bases not matched to a gene: 7. This CDR3 spans 15 amino acids. Germline CDR1 is MDHEN and CDR2 is SYDVKM. CDR3 bases: TGTGCCAGCAGTTTCAGACAGGGTTTCCCAGATACGCAGTATTTT. This codes for CASSFRQGFPDTQYF.

The chain uses TRBV11-2 and TRBJ2-3, with TRBD2 matching over 10 bases. V was pared by 5 bases and J by 7 bases, with 6 bases of the junction left unmatched. The CDR3 consists of 14 residues. Germline values: CDR1 SGHAT, CDR2 FQNNGV. DNA of the CDR3: TGTGCCAGCAGCCTACCTAGCGGGGGTTATACGCAGTATTTT. It specifies CASSLPSGGYTQYF.

A single count supports this clone. V usage is TRBV9 and J usage is TRBJ2-5; D perhaps matches TRBD1 (6 bases). The CDR3 has 14 residues. The V end lost 0 bases, the J end lost 9 bases, and 15 bases lay between the germline ends. The V gene's germline CDR1 is SGDLS and CDR2 YYNGEE. CDR3 nucleotide sequence: TGTGCCAGCAGCGTAGCAGGGGCAGCTTGGGCCCAGTACTTC. Protein product: CASSVAGAAWAQYF.

This clone was seen a single time. V is TRBV28 and J is TRBJ2-3; 8 bases fit TRBD2. This CDR3 comprises 14 residues. Trimming removed 6 bases from V and 4 bases from J; junction bases left unmatched: 6. The germline gives CDR1 MDHEN, CDR2 SYDVKM. DNA of the CDR3: TGTGCCAGCAGCCAAGCGGGAGTGGCAGATACGCAGTATTTT. It encodes CASSQAGVADTQYF.

This sequence joins TRBV11-2 and TRBJ2-3; D possibly corresponds to TRBD1 (5 bases). The CDR3 length is 14 residues. Per germline, CDR1 SGHAT and CDR2 FQNNGV. The V gene lost 6 bases and the J gene lost 5 bases, with 15 bases spanning the gap. CDR3 sequence reads: CASSFTSQGDTQYF. The DNA for the CDR3 is TGTGCCAGCAGTTTCACCTCTCAGGGAGATACGCAGTATTTT.

The chain is built from TRBV28 and TRBJ2-1; TRBD2 matches 9 bases. This CDR3 has 16 residues. Germline values: CDR1 MDHEN, CDR2 SYDVKM. The trim removed 3 bases at V and 4 bases at J, leaving 7 bases unmatched. The CDR3 is CASSLVAGASYNEQFF. As DNA, the CDR3 is TGTGCCAGCAGTTTGGTAGCGGGGGCTTCTTACAATGAGCAGTTCTTC.

This clone showed up just once. The same CDR3 also results from other DNA sequences found in this sample. This chain uses TRBV6-5 with TRBJ1-1, with 8 bases that match TRBD1. This CDR3 comprises 13 residues. Germline-derived CDR1 and CDR2 are MNHEY and SVGAGI. V trimming: 6 bases; J trimming: 4 bases; junction bases outside the gene matches: 4. In DNA form, the CDR3 reads TGTGCCAGCAGGCGCACAGGGGGCACTGAAGCTTTCTTT. Translated, it gives CASRRTGGTEAFF.

The chain employs TRBV4-1 and TRBJ1-2; 7 bases are shared with TRBD1. Germline CDR1 reads MGHRA; CDR2 reads YSYEKL. This CDR3 has 13 amino acids. J was trimmed by 5 bases and V by 4 bases; bases with no gene match: 4. DNA of the CDR3: TGCGCCAGCAGCCGGGACAGCGGTTATGGCTACACCTTC. This sequence encodes CASSRDSGYGYTF.

V and J are TRBV9 and TRBJ1-1; TRBD1 is a possible D gene (5 bases). The CDR3 is 14 amino acids. Trimming removed 0 bases at V and 0 bases at J, with 6 bases between. CDR1 is SGDLS and CDR2 is YYNGEE in the germline V gene. Here the CDR3 reads CASSVGGVNTEAFF. The CDR3 DNA is TGTGCCAGCAGCGTAGGGGGCGTGAACACTGAAGCTTTCTTT.

Turning to this clone: In the same sample, other DNA sequences code for this CDR3. The rearrangement links TRBV7-9 to TRBJ1-5, with 7 nucleotides matching TRBD1. This CDR3 is built from 14 residues. V lost 0 bases to trimming and J lost 6 bases; unmatched junction nucleotides: 2. Germline CDR1 is SEHNR and CDR2 is FQNEAQ (reference sequence). CDR3 amino acids: CASSLATGSQPQHF. For the CDR3, the DNA is TGTGCCAGCAGCTTAGCGACAGGGTCTCAGCCCCAGCATTTT.

This chain links TRBV28 with TRBJ2-7; no reliable D call. The ends were cut back, 4 bases at V and 3 bases at J, with 10 bases in the middle. CDR3 size: 13 residues. CDR1 is MDHEN, CDR2 SYDVKM, per germline. This CDR3 is CASSYGTVYEQYF. CDR3 nucleotides: TGTGCCAGCAGTTATGGTACAGTCTACGAGCAGTACTTC.

The CDR3 here is CASSKGARGRGSPLHF. As DNA, the CDR3 is TGTGCCAGCAGCAAAGGGGCCAGGGGCCGTGGTTCACCCCTCCACTTT. The rearrangement links TRBV21-1 to TRBJ1-6; the tabulated D call, TRBD1, remains unverified against the DNA. TRBV21-1 is a recognized pseudogene. The CDR3 length is 16 residues.

The chain employs TRBV11-3 and TRBJ2-6; TRBD2 might be the D (5 bases). V lost 5 bases to trimming and J lost 3 bases, with 17 bases between them. This CDR3 is 17 amino acids long. Germline CDR1 SGHNT, CDR2 YENEEA. DNA for the CDR3: TGTGCCAGCAGCGAGACCTGGGGAGTTAGTGGGGCCAACGTCCTGACTTTC. It yields the protein CASSETWGVSGANVLTF.

The chain employs TRBV30 and TRBJ2-3; 8 nucleotides align to TRBD2. There are 13 residues in the CDR3. Germline V CDR1 and CDR2: GTSNPN, SVGIG (reference sequence). V lost 2 bases, J lost 5 bases, and 3 bases stayed unmatched. The CDR3 reads CAWSRGGEDTQYF. DNA for the CDR3: TGTGCCTGGAGTCGGGGGGGGGAAGATACGCAGTATTTT.

This rearrangement joins TRBV3-1 (or the pseudogene TRBV3-2) to TRBJ1-2; no clear D gene. V was pared by 3 bases and J by 4 bases, with 15 bases between. The CDR3 runs 15 residues. Germline lookup yields CDR1 LGHDT and CDR2 YNNKEL (reference sequence). Here the CDR3 DNA reads TGTGCCAGCAGCCAGATCGTTGGCAGTCTCTATGGCTACACCTTC. It encodes CASSQIVGSLYGYTF.

The chain carries TRBV6-6 and TRBJ1-5; 7 positions agree with TRBD1. In germline, CDR1 is MNHNY, CDR2 SVGAGI (reference sequence). The trim removed 5 bases at V and 4 bases at J, leaving 11 bases unmatched. CDR3 length: 16 residues. The CDR3 reads CASSQIQGIGNQPQHF. CDR3 coding DNA: TGTGCCAGCAGTCAAATACAGGGGATTGGGAATCAGCCCCAGCATTTT.

J is TRBJ1-5 and V is TRBV30; 8 positions match TRBD1. V lost 6 bases to trimming and J lost 1 base; unmatched junction nucleotides: 5. The germline CDR1 and CDR2 sequences are GTSNPN and SVGIG (reference sequence). The CDR3 loop spans 14 amino acids. The CDR3, as DNA: TGTGCCTGTACAACAGGGGGAAGCAATCAGCCCCAGCATTTT. Protein sequence: CACTTGGSNQPQHF.

The chain links TRBV29-1 to TRBJ2-7, with 9 bases fitting TRBD1. Per the germline V gene, CDR1 is SQVTM and CDR2 is ANQGSEA. The J segment lost 2 bases and the V segment lost 6 bases, leaving 8 bases of the junction unmatched. The CDR3 totals 14 residues. For the CDR3, the DNA is TGCAGCGTCTATGGGGGACAGGGACCCTACGAGCAGTACTTC. Protein: CSVYGGQGPYEQYF.

This clone is a singleton in its sample. V gene TRBV9 combines with J gene TRBJ2-7; D is unresolved. Germline V gene lookup returns CDR1 SGDLS and CDR2 YYNGEE. There are 9 residues in the CDR3. V gave up 0 bases and J gave up 11 bases, with 3 bases separating them. The CDR3 DNA is TGTGCCAGCAGCGTAGTAAAGTACTTC. It specifies CASSVVKYF.

The chain links TRBV6-6 to TRBJ1-2; TRBD1 matches 8 bases. Germline values: CDR1 MNHNY, CDR2 SVGAGI (reference sequence). Trimming at V came to 5 bases and at J to 5 bases, leaving 10 bases not matched to a gene. The CDR3 has 15 amino acids. This CDR3 is CASSTTTGEYYGYTF. The CDR3 nucleotides read TGTGCCAGCAGTACAACGACAGGGGAGTATTATGGCTACACCTTC.

This clone has just a few counts. The genes are TRBV28 and TRBJ1-5, with TRBD1 identical over 8 bases. CDR3 size: 15 residues. J gave up 8 bases and V 9 bases, and 15 bases lay outside the gene matches. Germline V gene lookup returns CDR1 MDHEN and CDR2 SYDVKM. The CDR3 nucleotides are TGTGCCAGTTCCTCCGGACAGGGAAGCTTGAAGCCCCAGCATTTT. This gives the protein CASSSGQGSLKPQHF.